This T cell receptor beta chain was profiled in a study of OX40 agonist ivuxolimab in advanced cancers. The data were produced by immunoSEQ multiplex PCR, yet TCRdb's version contains in-frame clones alone and is incomplete. This table holds about 46,000 clones, around 90% found once. V was shortened by 4 bases and J by 3 bases, with 13 bases between the two germline ends. The CDR3 is 14 amino acids. The germline gives CDR1 SGHAT, CDR2 FQNNGV. The origin of this receptor is an adult with an advanced solid tumor such as melanoma, head and neck, liver or kidney cancer. This chain connects TRBV11-2 to TRBJ2-7, with D maybe TRBD1 (5 bases). The sample consisted of CD4+ or CD8+ T cells sorted from blood, taken in a trial of the OX40 agonist ivuxolimab. The DNA for the CDR3 is TGTGCCAGCAGCTCGGACATTCCCGTCTACGAGCAGTACTTC. Protein sequence: CASSSDIPVYEQYF. Full variable domain (missing parts from reference TRBV11-2 and TRBJ2-7): EAGVAQSPRYKIIEKRQSVAFWCNPISGHATLYWYQQILGQGPKLLIQFQNNGVVDDSQLPKDRFSAERLKGVDSTLKIQPAKLEDSAVYLCASSSDIPVYEQYFGPGTRLTVT.